This TCR beta chain was obtained from a study of blood T cells in healthy people across ages. This clonotype was observed a few times. Sample-barcoded 5' priming and a J-beta primer mix drove a second PCR of roughly 6 to 12 cycles. TCRdb re-derived calls from the 5' RACE reads in MiXCR, one entry per CDR3 protein. The table records 1.8 million or so distinct CDR3 sequences, 35% to 50% of them present only once. The specimen was blood. The TCR originated in a human donor in good health.

The CDR3 region has the DNA TGTGCCAGCAGCTCCGGAGCCCCTCGGCCGGGCTACACCTTC. Its translation is CASSSGAPRPGYTF. The chain combines TRBV7-9 with TRBJ1-2; D gene uncertain. The germline V gene has CDR1 SEHNR and CDR2 FQNEAQ (reference sequence). The V and J ends lost 4 bases and 8 bases respectively, with 17 bases between them. This CDR3 is 14 amino acids long.